These T cell receptor beta chains were read from a single sample in a study of blood T cell repertoires in COVID-19. The assay was immunoSEQ multiplex PCR, and TCRdb's table has in-frame clones only and misses some. The sample contains 90,000 to 100,000 clones, 65% to 85% of which appear only once. The sample consisted of peripheral blood. Receptors originate from a man in his 70s with active or convalescent COVID-19. Both conserved end residues are part of each CDR3. Each record gives: clone size, J gene, D gene, V gene, CDR3 DNA, CDR3 protein. D genes are given only for firm matches. Clone sizes are given selectively: once, few, many, or a class where the clone is expanded.

abundance: NA
j_gene: TRBJ2-1
d_gene: NA
v_gene: TRBV27
CDR3nt: TGTGCCAGCAGTCCGGGGGAGAGCTCCTACAATGAGCAGTTCTTC
CDR3aa: CASSPGESSYNEQFF

abundance: NA
j_gene: TRBJ2-3
d_gene: NA
v_gene: TRBV5-6
CDR3nt: TGTGCCAGCAGCCCGACAGGCCTACCGGGGCGAGATACGCAGTATTTT
CDR3aa: CASSPTGLPGRDTQYF

abundance: few
j_gene: TRBJ1-5
d_gene: NA
v_gene: TRBV2
CDR3nt: TGTGCCAGCAGTCCACCCACAGGGAGCAATCAGCCCCAGCATTTT
CDR3aa: CASSPPTGSNQPQHF

abundance: NA
j_gene: TRBJ2-5
d_gene: NA
v_gene: TRBV4-2
CDR3nt: TGTGCCAGCAGCCAAGAAGGTCATAGCGCCACAGCGCAAGAGACCCAGTACTTC
CDR3aa: CASSQEGHSATAQETQYF

abundance: NA
j_gene: TRBJ2-7
d_gene: NA
v_gene: TRBV5-1
CDR3nt: TGCGCCAGCAGCCGCGAGCCACTATACTCCTACGAGCAGTACTTC
CDR3aa: CASSREPLYSYEQYF

abundance: NA
j_gene: TRBJ1-3
d_gene: TRBD1
v_gene: TRBV6-5
CDR3nt: TGTGCCAGCAGCGCTACAGGGGCTGGAAACACCATATATTTT
CDR3aa: CASSATGAGNTIYF

abundance: NA
j_gene: TRBJ2-1
d_gene: NA
v_gene: TRBV7-9
CDR3nt: TGTGCCAGCAGCTCCATGGGGGGAGGTGGAAATGAGCAGTTCTTC
CDR3aa: CASSSMGGGGNEQFF

abundance: NA
j_gene: TRBJ2-7
d_gene: NA
v_gene: TRBV6-5
CDR3nt: TGTGCCAGCAGTTATGGCGGGGCGAGCTCCTACGAGCAGTACTTC
CDR3aa: CASSYGGASSYEQYF

abundance: NA
j_gene: TRBJ2-4
d_gene: NA
v_gene: TRBV7-2
CDR3nt: TGTGCCAGCAGCTTTGTGGGGACTTCCAAAAACATTCAGTACTTC
CDR3aa: CASSFVGTSKNIQYF

abundance: NA
j_gene: TRBJ2-1
d_gene: TRBD1
v_gene: TRBV24-1
CDR3nt: TGTGCCACCAGTGGCCAGGGACAGGGGGCCACTGAGCAGTTCTTC
CDR3aa: CATSGQGQGATEQFF

abundance: NA
j_gene: TRBJ2-2
d_gene: TRBD1
v_gene: TRBV7-2
CDR3nt: TGTGCCAGCAGCTTCTCAACAGGGGGCAACACCGGGGAGCTGTTTTTT
CDR3aa: CASSFSTGGNTGELFF

abundance: NA
j_gene: TRBJ2-1
d_gene: TRBD1
v_gene: TRBV9
CDR3nt: TGTGCCAGCAGCCCTTCCTCCGGGACAGGGGTTGAGCAGTTCTTC
CDR3aa: CASSPSSGTGVEQFF

abundance: NA
j_gene: TRBJ2-2
d_gene: TRBD2
v_gene: TRBV24-1
CDR3nt: TGTGCCACCAGTGACCCGACTAGCCCCACCGGGGAGCTGTTTTTT
CDR3aa: CATSDPTSPTGELFF

abundance: NA
j_gene: TRBJ2-1
d_gene: TRBD1
v_gene: TRBV7-2
CDR3nt: TGTGCCAGCAGCCTTGGACAGGGGGAGTTCGCTGAGCAGTTCTTC
CDR3aa: CASSLGQGEFAEQFF

abundance: once
j_gene: TRBJ1-1
d_gene: NA
v_gene: TRBV7-6
CDR3nt: TGTGCCAGCAGCTTAGTGGGACACCCGAACACTGAAGCTTTCTTT
CDR3aa: CASSLVGHPNTEAFF

abundance: NA
j_gene: TRBJ1-1
d_gene: NA
v_gene: TRBV5-1
CDR3nt: TGCGCCAGCAGCTTGCAGGGAGGGAACACTGAAGCTTTCTTT
CDR3aa: CASSLQGGNTEAFF

abundance: NA
j_gene: TRBJ2-2
d_gene: NA
v_gene: TRBV24-1
CDR3nt: TGTGCCACCTCCGGACAGCTGAACACCGGGGAGCTGTTTTTT
CDR3aa: CATSGQLNTGELFF

abundance: NA
j_gene: TRBJ1-2
d_gene: NA
v_gene: TRBV19
CDR3nt: TGTGCCAGTAGCCCTGGGAGCTATGGCTACACCTTC
CDR3aa: CASSPGSYGYTF

abundance: once
j_gene: TRBJ2-2
d_gene: NA
v_gene: TRBV6-5
CDR3nt: TGTGCCAGCCCGTGGACTGTGGCCGGGGAGCTGTTTTTT
CDR3aa: CASPWTVAGELFF

abundance: NA
j_gene: TRBJ2-1
d_gene: TRBD2
v_gene: TRBV11-3
CDR3nt: TGTGCCAGCAGCTTAATCGGGGGGGCCGGGTACAATGAGCAGTTCTTC
CDR3aa: CASSLIGGAGYNEQFF

abundance: NA
j_gene: TRBJ1-2
d_gene: TRBD1
v_gene: TRBV28
CDR3nt: TGTGCCAGCAGTTCGGACAGGGGCAACCTTAACTATGGCTACACCTTC
CDR3aa: CASSSDRGNLNYGYTF

abundance: NA
j_gene: TRBJ2-7
d_gene: TRBD1
v_gene: TRBV6-5
CDR3nt: TGTGCCAGCTCGCGGACAGGCTCCTACGAGCAGTACTTC
CDR3aa: CASSRTGSYEQYF

abundance: NA
j_gene: TRBJ2-3
d_gene: TRBD2
v_gene: TRBV5-1
CDR3nt: TGCGCCAGCAGCTCGACTAGCGGAAACACAGATACGCAGTATTTT
CDR3aa: CASSSTSGNTDTQYF

abundance: few
j_gene: TRBJ1-5
d_gene: NA
v_gene: TRBV6-5
CDR3nt: TGTGCCAGCAGCGTGGACAGAAACCTCAGGCAGCCCCAGCATTTT
CDR3aa: CASSVDRNLRQPQHF

abundance: NA
j_gene: TRBJ2-7
d_gene: TRBD2
v_gene: TRBV7-2
CDR3nt: TGTGCCAGCAGCTTAGGGACTAGCCCTGGGGAGCAGTACTTC
CDR3aa: CASSLGTSPGEQYF

abundance: NA
j_gene: TRBJ1-1
d_gene: TRBD1
v_gene: TRBV29-1
CDR3nt: TGCAGCGACGTAACCGGGACAGTAAACACTGAAGCTTTCTTT
CDR3aa: CSDVTGTVNTEAFF

abundance: NA
j_gene: TRBJ2-7
d_gene: NA
v_gene: TRBV18
CDR3nt: TGTGCCAGCTCACCTCCAACCTGGACTGAATTGTACTTC
CDR3aa: CASSPPTWTELYF

abundance: NA
j_gene: TRBJ1-1
d_gene: TRBD1
v_gene: TRBV19
CDR3nt: TGTGCCAGTAGACCGACAGGGGCCGGGGACACTGAAGCTTTCTTT
CDR3aa: CASRPTGAGDTEAFF

abundance: NA
j_gene: TRBJ2-1
d_gene: TRBD2
v_gene: TRBV28
CDR3nt: TGTGCCAGCAGCATAGGGTACTTGAGGACTAGACCCTACAATGAGCAGTTCTTC
CDR3aa: CASSIGYLRTRPYNEQFF

abundance: NA
j_gene: TRBJ2-7
d_gene: NA
v_gene: TRBV18
CDR3nt: TGTGCCAGCTCACCGGGGCCGTTATCCTACGAGCAGTACTTC
CDR3aa: CASSPGPLSYEQYF

abundance: NA
j_gene: TRBJ2-3
d_gene: TRBD2
v_gene: TRBV7-2
CDR3nt: TGTGCCAGCAGCCCGACTAGCGGCTCAGATACGCAGTATTTT
CDR3aa: CASSPTSGSDTQYF

abundance: NA
j_gene: TRBJ1-6
d_gene: TRBD1
v_gene: TRBV19
CDR3nt: TGTGCCACGGGGGACAGAAATTCACCCCTCCACTTT
CDR3aa: CATGDRNSPLHF

abundance: NA
j_gene: TRBJ1-4
d_gene: NA
v_gene: TRBV9
CDR3nt: TGTGCCAGCAGTCTCACAGGGCTAACTAATGAAAAACTGTTTTTT
CDR3aa: CASSLTGLTNEKLFF

abundance: NA
j_gene: TRBJ2-7
d_gene: NA
v_gene: TRBV9
CDR3nt: TGTGCCAGCAGCGAAAGTGAGGGAATCTACGAGCAGTACTTC
CDR3aa: CASSESEGIYEQYF

abundance: NA
j_gene: TRBJ1-6
d_gene: NA
v_gene: TRBV3-1/TRBV3-2
CDR3nt: TGTGCCAGCAGCCGCGGGATCTCCTATAATTCACCCCTCCACTTT
CDR3aa: CASSRGISYNSPLHF

abundance: few
j_gene: TRBJ2-7
d_gene: TRBD1
v_gene: TRBV3-1/TRBV3-2
CDR3nt: TGTGCCAGCAGCGGACAGGGTGGGTCCTACGAGCAGTACTTC
CDR3aa: CASSGQGGSYEQYF